The entry below gives a single T cell receptor beta chain sequence along with its context. This sample was taken from a study of blood T cell repertoires in COVID-19. About the study: Samples taken during acute and convalescent COVID-19 were collected in the United States, Italy and Spain. PBMCs, B-cell-depleted T cells, or T cells were the source of the cDNA or gDNA that made up the material.

Original handling: Reference gene primer amplification in the assay estimated nucleated cell counts. TCRdb's table, derived via immunoSEQ multiplex PCR, lists solely in-frame clones and lacks some. Clone size and the V and J calls come from that table; the DNA yielded D and trimming. The profile covers 58,000 or so clones, with 65% to 75% appearing a single time and roughly 27% taken by the ten largest. Trimming stripped 0 bases from V and 4 bases from J, with 7 bases between. The CDR3 is 14 residues long. Looked up from germline, CDR1 is SGHKS and CDR2 is YYEKEE (reference sequence). The source is a woman older than 75 with acute or convalescent COVID-19. V usage is TRBV5-5 and J usage is TRBJ2-2; D is undetermined. Sequenced: peripheral blood. The CDR3 DNA is TGTGCCAGCAGCTTGGGAGGAGCCACCGGGGAGCTGTTTTTT. It codes for CASSLGGATGELFF.